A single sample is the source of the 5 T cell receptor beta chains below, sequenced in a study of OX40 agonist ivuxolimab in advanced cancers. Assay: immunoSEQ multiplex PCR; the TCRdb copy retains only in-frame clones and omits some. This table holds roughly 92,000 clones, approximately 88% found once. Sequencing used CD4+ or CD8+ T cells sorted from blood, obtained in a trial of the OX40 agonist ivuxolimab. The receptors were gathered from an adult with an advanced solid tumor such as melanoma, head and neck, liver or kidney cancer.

Here the CDR3 DNA reads TGTGCCAGTAGTTTCGGACTAGCGGACTACAATGAGCAGTTCTTC. It translates to CASSFGLADYNEQFF. The rearrangement joins TRBV19 to TRBJ2-1; 10 nucleotides match TRBD2. The germline CDR1 and CDR2 sequences are LNHDA and SQIVND (reference sequence). The CDR3 is 15 amino acids. The trim removed 5 bases at V and 3 bases at J, leaving 4 bases unmatched.

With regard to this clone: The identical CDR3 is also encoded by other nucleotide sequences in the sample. The CDR3 region is CASSYRTGYQPQHF. The CDR3 bases are TGTGCCAGCAGTTACCGGACAGGGTACCAGCCCCAGCATTTT. The chain has TRBV6-6 and TRBJ1-5, with 8 bases aligning to TRBD1. The V gene end was trimmed by 2 bases and the J gene end by 7 bases; junction bases not matched to a gene: 4. Germline CDR1 MNHNY, CDR2 SVGAGI (reference sequence). The CDR3 spans 14 residues.

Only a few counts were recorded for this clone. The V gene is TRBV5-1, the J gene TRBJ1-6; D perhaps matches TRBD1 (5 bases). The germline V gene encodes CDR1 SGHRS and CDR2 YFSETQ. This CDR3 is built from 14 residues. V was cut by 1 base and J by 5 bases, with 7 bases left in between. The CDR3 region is CASSLQGNNSPLHF. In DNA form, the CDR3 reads TGCGCCAGCAGCTTGCAGGGCAATAATTCACCCCTCCACTTT.

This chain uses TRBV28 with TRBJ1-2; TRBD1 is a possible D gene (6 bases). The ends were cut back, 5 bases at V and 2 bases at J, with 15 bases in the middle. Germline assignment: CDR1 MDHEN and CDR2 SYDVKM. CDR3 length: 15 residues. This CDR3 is CASSQQGYPNYGYTF. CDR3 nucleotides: TGTGCCAGCAGTCAACAGGGCTACCCAAACTATGGCTACACCTTC.

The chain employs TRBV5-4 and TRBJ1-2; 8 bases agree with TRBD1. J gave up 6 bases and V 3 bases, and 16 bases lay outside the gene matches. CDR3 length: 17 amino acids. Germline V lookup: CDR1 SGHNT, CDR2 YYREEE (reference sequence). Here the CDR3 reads CASSSPQTGQGLDGYTF. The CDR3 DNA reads TGTGCCAGCAGCTCCCCGCAAACCGGACAGGGATTAGATGGCTACACCTTC.